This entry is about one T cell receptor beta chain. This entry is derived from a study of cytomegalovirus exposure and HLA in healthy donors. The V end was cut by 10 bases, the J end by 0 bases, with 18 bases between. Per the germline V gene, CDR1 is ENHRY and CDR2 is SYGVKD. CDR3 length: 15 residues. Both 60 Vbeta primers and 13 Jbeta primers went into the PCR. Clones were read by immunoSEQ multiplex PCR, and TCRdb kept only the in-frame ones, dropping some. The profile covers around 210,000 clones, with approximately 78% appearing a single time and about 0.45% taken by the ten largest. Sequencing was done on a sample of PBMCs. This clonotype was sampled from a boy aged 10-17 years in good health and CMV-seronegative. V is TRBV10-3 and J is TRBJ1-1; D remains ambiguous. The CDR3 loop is CATIGEINMNTEAFF. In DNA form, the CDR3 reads TGTGCCACCATCGGAGAGATTAATATGAACACTGAAGCTTTCTTT.